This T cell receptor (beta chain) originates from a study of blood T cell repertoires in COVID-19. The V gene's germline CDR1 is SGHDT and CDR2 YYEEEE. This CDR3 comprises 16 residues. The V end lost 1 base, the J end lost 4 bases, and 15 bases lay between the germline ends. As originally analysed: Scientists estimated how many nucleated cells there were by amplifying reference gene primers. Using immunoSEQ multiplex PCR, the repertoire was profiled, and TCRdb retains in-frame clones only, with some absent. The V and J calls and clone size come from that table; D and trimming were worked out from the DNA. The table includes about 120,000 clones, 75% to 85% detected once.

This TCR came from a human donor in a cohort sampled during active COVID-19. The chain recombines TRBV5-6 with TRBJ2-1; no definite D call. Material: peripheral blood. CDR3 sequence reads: CASSLSLLVGYNEQFF. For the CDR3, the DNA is TGTGCCAGCAGCTTGTCGCTGCTAGTGGGTTACAATGAGCAGTTCTTC.